This T cell receptor beta chain was captured in a study of blood T cell repertoires in COVID-19. About the research overall: From the United States, Italy and Spain came samples of acute and convalescent COVID-19. The cDNA or gDNA used as material had been derived from T cells, B-cell-depleted T cells, or PBMCs.

This clone was counted only a few times. Study processing details: Using reference gene primer amplification, nucleated cell counts were estimated. TCRdb keeps only in-frame clones here, not all; method: immunoSEQ multiplex PCR. The V and J calls and clone size were taken over from that table, and D and trimming were inferred from the DNA. In the table there are approximately 91,000 clones, approximately 80% of which are singletons. The germline gives CDR1 SGHNT, CDR2 YYREEE (reference sequence). The CDR3 consists of 13 residues. V lost 2 bases to trimming and J lost 5 bases, with 8 bases between them.

This rearrangement joins TRBV5-4 to TRBJ1-5, with D possibly being TRBD1 (5 bases). The TCR comes from a human donor in a cohort sampled during active COVID-19. The source material was peripheral blood. For the CDR3, the DNA is TGTGCCAGCAGCTTCTGGGGGGATCAGCCCCAGCATTTT. Translation gives CASSFWGDQPQHF.